The 22 T cell receptor beta chains below were found in one sample sequenced in a study of control samples from healthy donors and cancer patients. TCRdb's copy holds only in-frame clones and misses some; the assay was immunoSEQ multiplex PCR. This sample carries under 65,000 clones, about nine tenths of them seen once, and the ten largest clones take more than 1%. Sequenced input: PBMCs. The receptor set was obtained from a woman aged 45-65 years with colorectal cancer.

V usage is TRBV19 and J usage is TRBJ1-2; no clear D. The V and J ends lost 7 bases and 8 bases respectively, with 23 bases between them. The CDR3 is made up of 15 amino acids. CDR1 and CDR2 (germline): LNHDA, SQIVND (reference sequence). The chain's CDR3 is CASTRQHKDPGGYTF. CDR3 coding DNA: TGTGCCAGTACCAGACAACATAAGGACCCGGGGGGCTACACCTTC.

The chain is built from TRBV27 and TRBJ1-2; possibly TRBD1 for D (5 bases). Trimming shortened V by 2 bases and J by 4 bases, and 17 bases separated the two germline ends. Germline values: CDR1 MNHEY, CDR2 SMNVEV (reference sequence). This CDR3 is 16 amino acids long. CDR3 nucleotides: TGTGCCAGCAGTTTAAAGCCCTCGGGACTGACCTATGGCTACACCTTC. Amino acid sequence: CASSLKPSGLTYGYTF.

Remarks on this clone: The junction and the germline gene differ at one end; a read error may be behind it. The chain links TRBV20-1 to TRBJ2-2; the match to TRBD1 covers 10 bases. This CDR3 has 16 residues. Germline lookup yields CDR1 DFQATT and CDR2 SNEGSKA (reference sequence). The CDR3 DNA reads as TGCAGTGCTAGTCCGGTGGGACAGGGGAACATCGGGGAGCTGTTTTTT. It codes for CSASPVGQGNIGELFF.

The rearrangement joins TRBV10-3 to TRBJ1-3; tentatively, D is TRBD1 (6 bases). The ends were cut back, 10 bases at V and 4 bases at J, with 23 bases in the middle. Germline V gene sequence: CDR1 ENHRY, CDR2 SYGVKD. The CDR3 runs 16 residues. CDR3 sequence (DNA): TGTGCCACCCTAGGGATGGGGGCACGAATAGGAAACACCATATATTTT. Its translation: CATLGMGARIGNTIYF.

This sequence joins TRBV24-1 and TRBJ1-2; no clear D gene. Trimming pared 4 bases from V and 3 bases from J, leaving 2 bases between. Germline-derived CDR1 and CDR2 are KGHDR and SFDVKD. The CDR3 loop spans 11 amino acids. The CDR3 DNA reads as TGTGCCACCAGTGACGACTATGGCTACACCTTC. This gives the protein CATSDDYGYTF.

This clone was seen just once. The genes are TRBV6-1 and TRBJ2-5, with 7 bases aligning to TRBD1. Germline CDR1 and CDR2: MNHNS and SASEGT. The J segment lost 6 bases and the V segment lost 1 base, leaving 14 bases of the junction unmatched. CDR3 length: 17 amino acids. The CDR3 bases are TGTGCCAGCAGTGAAGTACACAGGGGCCAGCCGCTTAAGACCCAGTACTTC. Encoded protein: CASSEVHRGQPLKTQYF.

The chain combines TRBV9 with TRBJ2-3; perhaps TRBD2 as D (5 bases). This CDR3 region has 14 residues. V gave up 3 bases and J gave up 2 bases, with 10 bases separating them. Germline CDR1 reads SGDLS; CDR2 reads YYNGEE. In DNA form, the CDR3 reads TGTGCCAGCAGCGCCGGGATACTCACAGATACGCAGTATTTT. Its protein product is CASSAGILTDTQYF.

This sequence joins TRBV10-3 and TRBJ2-1; 13 positions agree with TRBD2. Germline V gene data show CDR1 as ENHRY and CDR2 as SYGVKD. Unmatched junction bases numbered 5, after V lost 9 bases and J lost 6 bases. The CDR3 is 14 residues long. CDR3 sequence reads: CAIATSGGANEQFF. In DNA form, the CDR3 reads TGTGCCATTGCAACTAGCGGGGGGGCCAATGAGCAGTTCTTC.

The chain combines TRBV13 with TRBJ1-1, with D unresolved. The CDR3 is 13 amino acids. Germline CDR1 PRHDT, CDR2 FYEKMQ (reference sequence). The V end lost 6 bases, the J end lost 3 bases, and 11 bases lay between the germline ends. In DNA form, the CDR3 reads TGTGCCAGCAGACAAACGACGGACACTGAAGCTTTCTTT. This gives the protein CASRQTTDTEAFF.

The rearrangement links TRBV11-2 to TRBJ2-1; 7 bases are shared with TRBD2. V trimming: 0 bases; J trimming: 9 bases; junction bases outside the gene matches: 5. The CDR3 has 14 amino acids. Germline V CDR1 and CDR2: SGHAT, FQNNGV. The CDR3 spells CASSLEGGVVEQFF. The CDR3 region has the DNA TGTGCCAGCAGCTTAGAGGGAGGGGTAGTTGAGCAGTTCTTC.

The chain combines TRBV4-2 with TRBJ1-2; 9 bases agree with TRBD1. CDR1 LGHNA and CDR2 YNFKEQ come from the germline V gene. V lost 2 bases to trimming and J lost 4 bases; unmatched junction nucleotides: 11. This CDR3 has 17 residues. CDR3 in amino acids: CASSQHGRTGDGYGYTF. The CDR3 region has the DNA TGTGCCAGCAGCCAACATGGGAGGACAGGGGATGGCTATGGCTACACCTTC.

Only a few counts were recorded for this clone. The chain is built from TRBV14 and TRBJ1-6; TRBD1 is a possible D gene (5 bases). V gave up 2 bases and J gave up 4 bases, with 6 bases separating them. The CDR3 is made up of 14 amino acids. Germline V lookup: CDR1 SGHDN, CDR2 FVKESK. The CDR3 protein is CASSQRGYNSPLHF. Written as DNA, the CDR3 is TGTGCCAGCAGCCAAAGGGGTTATAATTCACCCCTCCACTTT.

The V call is TRBV21-1, the J call TRBJ2-2; the table's TRBD1 call for D was not verified on the DNA. TRBV21-1 corresponds to a pseudogene. The length of the CDR3 is 16 residues. CDR3 amino acids: CASSKFAQENTGELFF. Here the CDR3 DNA reads TGTGCCAGCAGCAAATTTGCACAGGAAAACACCGGGGAGCTGTTTTTT.

This clone was recorded once. The rearrangement uses TRBV5-6 and TRBJ2-7; tentative D call: TRBD1 (5 bases). CDR1 is SGHDT, CDR2 YYEEEE, per germline. The CDR3 runs 12 residues. V dropped 3 bases and J dropped 5 bases, with 9 bases sitting between them. In nucleotides, the CDR3 is TGTGCCAGCAGCTCGCAGGGAAACGAGCAGTACTTC. It is translated as CASSSQGNEQYF.

The V gene is TRBV28, the J gene TRBJ1-5, with D possibly TRBD1 on 6 matching bases. CDR1 and CDR2 from the germline V gene are MDHEN and SYDVKM. The CDR3 sequence is 17 residues long. V lost 3 bases and J 5 bases, leaving 20 bases between the germline ends. CDR3 DNA sequence: TGTGCCAGCAGTTTTAATAAGTCCGGGGGCTGGGATCAGCCCCAGCATTTT. This gives the protein CASSFNKSGGWDQPQHF.

The chain recombines TRBV19 with TRBJ2-5, with 8 positions matching TRBD1. The CDR3 extends over 14 amino acids. Germline CDR1 is LNHDA and CDR2 is SQIVND (reference sequence). The V and J ends lost 4 bases and 0 bases, in that order; junction bases with no gene match: 1. CDR3 DNA: TGTGCCAGTAGTAGACAGGGGTACCAAGAGACCCAGTACTTC. It is translated as CASSRQGYQETQYF.

This clone was recorded once. This sequence joins TRBV6-5 and TRBJ2-3; possibly TRBD2 for D (5 bases). The CDR3 is made up of 13 amino acids. V lost 7 bases to trimming and J lost 2 bases, with 10 bases between them. The germline CDR1 and CDR2 sequences are MNHEY and SVGAGI. The CDR3 protein is CASMRENTDTQYF. CDR3 in DNA: TGTGCCAGCATGAGGGAGAACACAGATACGCAGTATTTT.

V usage is TRBV7-2 and J usage is TRBJ1-5, with unresolved D. Germline lookup yields CDR1 SGHTA and CDR2 FQGNSA. This CDR3 region has 12 residues. Trimming took off 6 bases at V and 0 bases at J, with 3 bases between the two ends. The DNA for the CDR3 is TGTGCCAGCAGTCCTAGCAATCAGCCCCAGCATTTT. Amino acid sequence: CASSPSNQPQHF.

The chain uses TRBV7-8 and TRBJ1-2, with D unresolved. This CDR3 has 16 amino acids. CDR1 and CDR2 (germline): SGHVS, FQNEAQ. The V end was cut by 5 bases, the J end by 8 bases, with 24 bases between. CDR3: CASSQTSLQPLYGYTF. CDR3 DNA: TGTGCCAGCAGCCAGACGTCACTACAACCTCTATACGGCTACACCTTC.

J is TRBJ2-1 and V is TRBV7-9; 7 bases are a match to TRBD1. CDR1 and CDR2 from the germline V gene are SEHNR and FQNEAQ (reference sequence). The V and J ends lost 2 bases and 9 bases, in that order; junction bases with no gene match: 7. The CDR3 is 14 residues long. In nucleotides, the CDR3 is TGTGCCAGCAGCTTAAGCGAACAGGGGTTTGAGCAGTTCTTC. This encodes CASSLSEQGFEQFF.

The CDR3 nucleotides are TGCAGCGTGGAGACTAGCGGGAGGATCCGCACAGATACGCAGTATTTT. Protein sequence: CSVETSGRIRTDTQYF. This chain connects TRBV29-1 to TRBJ2-3, with 13 bases matching TRBD2. The V and J ends lost 6 bases and 1 base, in that order; junction bases with no gene match: 7. The CDR3 sequence is 16 residues long. Per the germline V gene, CDR1 is SQVTM and CDR2 is ANQGSEA.

The chain links TRBV6-2 or TRBV6-3 to TRBJ1-1; D is unclear. The ends were cut back, 2 bases at V and 0 bases at J, with 13 bases in the middle. The CDR3 length is 16 residues. Germline loops: CDR1 MNHEY, CDR2 SVGEGT. The CDR3 sequence is CASSYGPHYLNTEAFF. The CDR3 bases are TGTGCCAGCAGTTACGGGCCCCACTATTTGAACACTGAAGCTTTCTTT.